This T cell receptor beta chain emerged from a study of regulatory T cells in long-lasting Graves disease. Time point of the sample: newly diagnosed GD, antithyroid drugs for less than 3 months. PBMCs provided the RNA from which the TCR library was made. This clonotype was observed at least ten times. The antigen remains unidentified. CDR3 regions were amplified by Arm-PCR using iRepertoire HTBI primers to build TCR beta libraries. Per the authors' pipeline: Identification of gene segments yielded more than 60 TRBV and 14 TRBJ across samples. MiXCR, run by TCRdb on the multiplex PCR reads, gives a single entry per CDR3 protein. Here the V and J calls rest on TCRdb's processing, not on the authors' analysis. The sample includes about 320,000 distinct CDR3 sequences, about 18% of them seen just once. CDR1 and CDR2 (germline): MNHNS, SASEGT. Trimming cost V 9 bases and J 0 bases, with 14 bases left between them. The CDR3 loop spans 14 amino acids.

Overall study findings and caveats: Persistent patients had more shared public clonotypes (around 2,700) than new patients (just over 950).

This TCR was recovered from a female donor with Graves disease. The specimen was peripheral blood mononuclear cells (PBMCs), collected at new diagnosis, from a patient treated with antithyroid drugs. This rearrangement joins TRBV6-1 to TRBJ1-1; possibly TRBD1 for D (6 bases). Here the CDR3 reads CASYLGALNTEAFF. In nucleotides, the CDR3 is TGTGCCAGTTACTTGGGGGCCCTGAACACTGAAGCTTTCTTT.